This TCR beta chain originates from a study of Tregs in tolerant kidney transplant recipients. The CDR3 is made up of 15 amino acids. Germline V CDR1 and CDR2: LGHNA, YNFKEQ. V lost 4 bases to trimming and J lost 3 bases; unmatched junction nucleotides: 5. Notes on this clone: The CDR3 goes on 3 residues after the read ends, and that part is filled in from the germline J gene.

Related graft donors supplied nonmyeloablative bone marrow transplants, and mixed chimerism was transient. The data were produced by immunoSEQ multiplex PCR, yet TCRdb's version contains in-frame clones alone and is incomplete. The listing contains roughly 2,400 clones. The chain employs TRBV4-2 and TRBJ2-2, with 7 bases aligning to TRBD2. The sequenced sample was CD8+ T cells from blood (PBMCs), obtained 6 months after the transplant. The clonotype originates from a human patient who received a combined kidney and bone marrow transplant. Some T cells could come from the graft donor. The CDR3 loop reads CASSPAGRDTGELFF. The sequenced CDR3 bases are TGTGCCAGCAGCCCAGCGGGGAGGGACACCGGGGAG.